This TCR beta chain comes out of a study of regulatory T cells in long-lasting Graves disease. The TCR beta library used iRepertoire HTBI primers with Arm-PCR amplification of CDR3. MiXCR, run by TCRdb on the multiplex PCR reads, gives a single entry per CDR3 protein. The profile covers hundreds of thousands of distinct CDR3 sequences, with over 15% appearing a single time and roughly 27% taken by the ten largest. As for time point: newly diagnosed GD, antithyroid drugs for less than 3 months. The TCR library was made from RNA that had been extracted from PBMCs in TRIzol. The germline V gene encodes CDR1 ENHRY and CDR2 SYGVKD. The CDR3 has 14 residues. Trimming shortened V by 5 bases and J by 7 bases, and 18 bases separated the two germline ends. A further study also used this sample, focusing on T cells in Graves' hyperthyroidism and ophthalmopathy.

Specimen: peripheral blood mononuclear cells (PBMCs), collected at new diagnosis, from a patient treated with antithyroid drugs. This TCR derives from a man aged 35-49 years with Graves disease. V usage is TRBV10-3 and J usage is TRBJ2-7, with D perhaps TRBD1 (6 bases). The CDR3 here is CAISPGQGSGEQYF. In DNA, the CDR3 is TGTGCCATCAGTCCGGGCCAGGGGTCTGGGGAGCAGTACTTC.